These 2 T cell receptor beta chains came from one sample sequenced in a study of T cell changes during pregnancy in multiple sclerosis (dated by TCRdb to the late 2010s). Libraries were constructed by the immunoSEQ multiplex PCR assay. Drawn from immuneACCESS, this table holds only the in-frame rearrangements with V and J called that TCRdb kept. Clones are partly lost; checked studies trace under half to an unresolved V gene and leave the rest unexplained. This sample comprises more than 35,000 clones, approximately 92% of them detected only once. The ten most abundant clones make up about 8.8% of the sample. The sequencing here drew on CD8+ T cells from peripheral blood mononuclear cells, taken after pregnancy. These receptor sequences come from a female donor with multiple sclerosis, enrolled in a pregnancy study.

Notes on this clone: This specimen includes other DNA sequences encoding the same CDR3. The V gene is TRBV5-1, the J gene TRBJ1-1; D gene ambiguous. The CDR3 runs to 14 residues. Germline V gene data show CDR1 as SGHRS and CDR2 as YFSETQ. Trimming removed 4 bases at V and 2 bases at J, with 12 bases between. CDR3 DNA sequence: TGCGCCAGCAGCCTTGACGGGAGAAACACTGAAGCTTTCTTT. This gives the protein CASSLDGRNTEAFF.

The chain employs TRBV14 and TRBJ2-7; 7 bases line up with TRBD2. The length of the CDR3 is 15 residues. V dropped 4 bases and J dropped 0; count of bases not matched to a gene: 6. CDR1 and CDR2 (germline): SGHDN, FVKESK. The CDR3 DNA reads TGTGCCAGCAGCCCCTGGGGGGGTTTCTCCTACGAGCAGTACTTC. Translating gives CASSPWGGFSYEQYF. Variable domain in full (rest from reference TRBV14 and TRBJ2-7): EAGVTQFPSHSVIEKGQTVTLRCDPISGHDNLYWYRRVMGKEIKFLLHFVKESKQDESGMPNNRFLAERTGGTYSTLKVQPAELEDSGVYFCASSPWGGFSYEQYFGPGTRLTVT.